Sequencing of this T cell receptor (beta chain) was carried out in a study of cytomegalovirus exposure and HLA in healthy donors. Overall study results and limits: Likely technical artifact: a cluster of highly shared sequence variants.

On this clone: Its matching antigen is unknown.

A multiplex PCR was run with 60 Vbeta primers and 13 Jbeta primers. Method: immunoSEQ multiplex PCR; TCRdb's copy keeps in-frame clones and lacks some. The table lists roughly 140,000 clones. This CDR3 region has 15 residues. The trim removed 8 bases at V and 3 bases at J, leaving 13 bases unmatched. In germline, CDR1 is SQVTM, CDR2 ANQGSEA. Sampled while nominally healthy, donors likely had unrecorded immune exposures. The sequence derives from a male donor in good health and CMV-seronegative. This chain joins TRBV29-1 and TRBJ2-3; TRBD2 matches at 8 bases. The sample consisted of PBMCs. CDR3 coding DNA: TGCAGCATTCGGGGGGGAGGGGTAGGAACAGATACGCAGTATTTT. It is translated as CSIRGGGVGTDTQYF.